This TCR beta chain originates from a study of neurological immune-mediated disorders (dated by TCRdb to the late 2010s). About the full investigation: The study compared peripheral blood TCR-beta repertoires of HTLV-I-associated myelopathy (HAM/TSP) patients, multiple sclerosis patients and healthy controls using UMI-based sequencing. Longitudinal samples, technical triplicates and paired sorted CD4+ and CD8+ T-cell subsets, alongside PBMC samples, were included among the approximately 110 TCR-beta libraries. Longitudinal HAM/TSP donors and healthy donors each had 3 time-points at intervals of about 3-40 months. The cohort included 60 to 75 subjects: roughly 15 with HAM/TSP, approximately 35 with multiple sclerosis, and around 20 healthy controls. Results the study describes overall, beyond this receptor: No identical CDR3 amino acid sequences were shared among expanded clones across subjects, suggesting private TCR-beta repertoires in all groups. TCR clonal expansion was greatest in HAM/TSP patients and smallest in MS patients, who ranked below even healthy controls.

The CDR3 sequence holds 13 residues, the cysteine and phenylalanine included. CDR3 DNA is the only sequence kept; it has 39 bases, read in frame from the first base. Looking up the germline V gene yields CDR1 MGHRA and CDR2 YSYEKL. The intended sense of this specimen's time point label: longitudinal time-point 2. Libraries from unsorted PBMCs were made from 2 million PBMCs kept in RNAlater at -80 degrees C until RNA extraction. PBMCs were separated from peripheral blood using Ficoll-Hypaque density gradient centrifugation and then cryopreserved in liquid nitrogen. This clonotype was recorded many times. Its antigen is still unknown. The germline gene is not matched at one end of the junction; a read error may be the cause. cDNA synthesis used template-switch 5'RACE with a primer carrying a 10-nucleotide random unique molecular identifier tagging each TCR transcript. Every sequencing run yielded over 170 million TCR-beta sequences covering 15-18 subjects. The RNeasy kit was used to extract total RNA. Using the KAPA Real-time Library Amplification kit, TCR-beta VDJ regions were amplified with primers for the TCR constant region and the 5'RACE anchor. A first PCR added sample indexes and Illumina adaptors, and a second PCR then raised library yield. After Ampure bead purification, the TCR product of roughly 650 bp was size-selected on a 2% E-gel SizeSelection system. Before pooling, library quality was assessed on a Bioanalyzer, concentration was determined with Qubit, and library quantification was performed with the Kapa Library Quantification kit. An Illumina HiSeq 2500 was used to sequence the libraries paired-end at 2 x 150 bp. To increase sequence diversity, about 25-31% phiX was spiked into each library pool. The paper's processing steps were these. The UMI-based MiGEC pipeline processed quality-filtered reads and removed over 85% of raw TCR sequences during error correction. VDJ genes were aligned to IMGT germline references, and each clonotype was defined by a unique CDR3 amino acid sequence together with V-J genes. Clonal expansion, Shannon diversity and CDR3 relatedness (CalcPairwiseDistances, ClusterSamples) were evaluated with VDJtools, and phylogenetic trees were built with CLCbio workbench. Expanded clones were defined as having at least 8 unique UMIs, based on coefficient-of-variation modelling across technical triplicates. Using fastp at Q25 and MiXCR, TCRdb reprocessed the public reads and kept productive beta chains. Each record represents a unique CDR3 protein, reported with the most common genes and DNA among its rows. Here the V and J calls rest on TCRdb's processing, not on the authors' analysis. This sample gives some 100,000 distinct CDR3 sequences in total; around 13% of them show up just once. In total, the top ten clones hold approximately 5% of the sample.

The chain is encoded by TRBV4-1 joined to TRBJ2-2, with TRBD2 perhaps the D gene, on 7 matching bases. The receptor's source is a female donor with HTLV-1-associated myelopathy (HAM/TSP). The sequencing sample was made of PBMCs. The sequence in DNA is TGCGCCAGCAGCCAAGAGGGGGGAGGGGGGCTGTTTTTT. Its protein product is CASSQEGGGGLFF.